The rows below give T cell receptor beta chains drawn from one sample of a study of T cell changes during pregnancy in multiple sclerosis. Assay used: immunoSEQ multiplex PCR; TCRdb lists only in-frame clones, some missing. The sample records 35,000 to 45,000 clones, about 92% being singletons. Sequenced material: peripheral blood, taken in the third trimester of pregnancy. The receptors were gathered from a female donor in good health, enrolled as a control in a pregnancy study. Each CDR3 is given with its conserved first and last residue. The D gene is left open where the match is weak. A row's size may be missing; if present it is once, few, many or a size class.

17,TRBJ2-1,TRBV4-1,TRBD1,-,TGCGCCAGCAGCCAACCCGGGACAGGGTCCCCGAGGCGGGAGCAGTTCTTC,CASSQPGTGSPRREQFF
17,TRBJ1-5,TRBV27,TRBD1,-,TGTGCCAGCAGTTTATTGGGGACAGGGGTTTTTGATCAGCCCCAGCATTTT,CASSLLGTGVFDQPQHF
12,TRBJ2-7,TRBV30,-,once,TGTGCCTGGAGTCTCACTAACTACGAGCAGTACTTC,CAWSLTNYEQYF
17,TRBJ1-1,TRBV4-2,-,-,TGTGCCAGCAGCCAAGACCCCGCGGGGATAATGAACACTGAAGCTTTCTTT,CASSQDPAGIMNTEAFF
16,TRBJ2-2,TRBV5-1,-,-,TGCGCCAGCAGCTTGAAGGTTGGAGCGAACACCGGGGAGCTGTTTTTT,CASSLKVGANTGELFF
16,TRBJ1-2,TRBV7-9,-,-,TGTGCCAGCAGCTCCGGGTCCCGGGACATTGGCTATGGCTACACCTTC,CASSSGSRDIGYGYTF
14,TRBJ2-3,TRBV2,-,-,TGTGCCAGCAGCCCGGGACTTACCACAGATACGCAGTATTTT,CASSPGLTTDTQYF
13,TRBJ2-1,TRBV27,-,-,TGTGCCAGCAGGACTACTAGTTTCAATGAGCAGTTCTTC,CASRTTSFNEQFF
16,TRBJ2-2,TRBV5-1,TRBD1,-,TGCGCCAGCAGCCCCCGGGACAGGGCGAACACCGGGGAGCTGTTTTTT,CASSPRDRANTGELFF
18,TRBJ2-7,TRBV7-9,TRBD2,-,TGTGCCAGCAGCTCCACCTCAGGACTAGCGGGAGGGCCCTACGAGCAGTACTTC,CASSSTSGLAGGPYEQYF
16,TRBJ2-7,TRBV28,TRBD2,-,TGTGCCAGCCCTCCCAGAGGGCGGGAGGGTACCTACGAGCAGTACTTC,CASPPRGREGTYEQYF
12,TRBJ2-1,TRBV5-5,-,-,TGTGCCAGCAGCTTGGGTCACAGCGAGCAGTTCTTC,CASSLGHSEQFF
14,TRBJ1-1,TRBV2,-,-,TGTGCCAGCAGTGAACAGGGTAGGAACACTGAAGCTTTCTTT,CASSEQGRNTEAFF
13,TRBJ2-5,TRBV5-4,-,-,TGTGCCAGCAGCTTGGGACAGCAAGAGACCCAGTACTTC,CASSLGQQETQYF
17,TRBJ2-1,TRBV11-3,TRBD2,-,TGTGCCAGCAGCTTAGCTACTAGCGGGGGGGCCCGGAATGAGCAGTTCTTC,CASSLATSGGARNEQFF
14,TRBJ2-5,TRBV9,-,-,TGTGCCAGCAGCGTCCAGGGCTGGGAAGAGACCCAGTACTTC,CASSVQGWEETQYF
14,TRBJ2-7,TRBV15,-,once,TGTGCCACCAGCAGAGTGGGGGGTTCCTACGAGCAGTACTTC,CATSRVGGSYEQYF
18,TRBJ2-1,TRBV19,TRBD2,-,TGTGCCAGTAGTATAGAGGGACTAGCGGGGGTATTTCGCAATGAGCAGTTCTTC,CASSIEGLAGVFRNEQFF
16,TRBJ2-3,TRBV7-8,-,-,TGTGCCAGCAGCTTAGGTTTTAGTGAGAGGGCAGATACGCAGTATTTT,CASSLGFSERADTQYF
17,TRBJ2-5,TRBV9,TRBD2,-,TGTGCCAGCAGCGTGGGCGGGGGACTAGGAGATCAAGAGACCCAGTACTTC,CASSVGGGLGDQETQYF
15,TRBJ1-1,TRBV25-1,-,-,TGTGCCAGCAGTTCGACAGGCCGCGAGGTAACTGAAGCTTTCTTT,CASSSTGREVTEAFF
14,TRBJ1-2,TRBV5-6,TRBD1,-,TGTGCCAGCAGCTTTTCCCAGGGGGTTGGTGGCTACACCTTC,CASSFSQGVGGYTF